This entry describes one T cell receptor (beta chain). Using immunoSEQ multiplex PCR, the repertoire was profiled, and TCRdb retains in-frame clones only, with some absent. This table has roughly 90,000 clones, 85% appearing once. This specimen belongs to a study of cytomegalovirus exposure and HLA in healthy donors. V gave up 5 bases and J gave up 4 bases, with 14 bases separating them. This CDR3 is built from 15 residues. From germline, CDR1 is SEHNR and CDR2 FQNEAQ (reference sequence). Sequencing was done on a sample of PBMCs. The rearrangement uses TRBV7-9 and TRBJ1-4; unclear D gene. The clonotype comes from a man between 18 and 29 years old in good health and CMV-seropositive. As DNA, the CDR3 is TGTGCCAGCAGCCAGGCCGGGGAGAGTAATGAAAAACTGTTTTTT. Protein product: CASSQAGESNEKLFF. Full variable domain (outside the CDR3, taken from reference TRBV7-9 and TRBJ1-4): DTGVSQNPRHKITKRGQNVTFRCDPISEHNRLYWYRQTLGQGPEFLTYFQNEAQLEKSRLLSDRFSAERPKGSFSTLEIQRTEQGDSAMYLCASSQAGESNEKLFFGSGTQLSVL.